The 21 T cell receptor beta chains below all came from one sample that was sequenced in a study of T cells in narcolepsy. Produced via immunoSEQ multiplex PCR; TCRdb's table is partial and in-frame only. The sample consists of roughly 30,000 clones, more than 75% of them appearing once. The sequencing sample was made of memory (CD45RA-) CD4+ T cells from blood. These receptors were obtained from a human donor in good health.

The DNA for the CDR3 is TGTGCCAGCAGCCTAAGCCAGGGCACTGAAGCTTTCTTT. Encoded protein: CASSLSQGTEAFF. The chain joins TRBV7-9 to TRBJ1-1, with D perhaps matching TRBD1 (5 bases). Germline assignment: CDR1 SEHNR and CDR2 FQNEAQ (reference sequence). The CDR3 extends over 13 amino acids. V lost 5 bases to trimming and J lost 4 bases, with 11 bases between them.

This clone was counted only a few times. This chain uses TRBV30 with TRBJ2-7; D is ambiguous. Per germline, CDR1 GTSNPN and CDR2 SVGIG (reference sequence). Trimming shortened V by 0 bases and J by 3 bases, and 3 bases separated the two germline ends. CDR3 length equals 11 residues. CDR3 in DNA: TGTGCCTGGAGTGTAGACTACGAGCAGTACTTC. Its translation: CAWSVDYEQYF.

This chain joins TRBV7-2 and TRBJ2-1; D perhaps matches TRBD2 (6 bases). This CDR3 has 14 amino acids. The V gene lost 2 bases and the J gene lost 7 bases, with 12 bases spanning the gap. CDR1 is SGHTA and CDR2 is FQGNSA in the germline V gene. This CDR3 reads CASSLLAGMNEQFF. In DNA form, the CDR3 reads TGTGCCAGCAGCTTATTGGCGGGAATGAATGAGCAGTTCTTC.

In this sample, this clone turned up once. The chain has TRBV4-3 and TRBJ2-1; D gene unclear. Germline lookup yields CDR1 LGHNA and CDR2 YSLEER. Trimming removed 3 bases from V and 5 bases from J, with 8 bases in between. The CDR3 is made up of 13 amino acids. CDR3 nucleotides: TGCGCCAGCAGCCACGAGAACAACAATGAGCAGTTCTTC. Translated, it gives CASSHENNNEQFF.

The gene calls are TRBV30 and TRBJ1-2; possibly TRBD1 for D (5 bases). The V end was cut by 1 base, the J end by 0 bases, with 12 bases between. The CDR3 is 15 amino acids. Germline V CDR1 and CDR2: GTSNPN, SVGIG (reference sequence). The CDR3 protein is CAWSAGPKANYGYTF. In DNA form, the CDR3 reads TGTGCCTGGAGTGCGGGGCCCAAGGCTAACTATGGCTACACCTTC.

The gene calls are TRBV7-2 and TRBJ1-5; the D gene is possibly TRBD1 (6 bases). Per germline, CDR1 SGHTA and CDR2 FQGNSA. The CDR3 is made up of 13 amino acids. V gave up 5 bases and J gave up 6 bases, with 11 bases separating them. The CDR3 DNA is TGTGCCAGCAGCCACGGACAGATTCAGCCCCAGCATTTT. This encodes CASSHGQIQPQHF.

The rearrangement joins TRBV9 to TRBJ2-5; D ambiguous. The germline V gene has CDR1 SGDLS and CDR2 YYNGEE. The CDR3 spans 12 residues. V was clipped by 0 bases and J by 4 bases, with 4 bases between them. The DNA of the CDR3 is TGTGCCAGCAGCGTAGGCGGAGAGACCCAGTACTTC. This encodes CASSVGGETQYF.

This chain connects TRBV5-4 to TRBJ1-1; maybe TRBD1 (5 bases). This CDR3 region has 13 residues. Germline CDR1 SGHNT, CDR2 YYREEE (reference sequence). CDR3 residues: CAWRRVANTEAFF. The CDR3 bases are TGTGCTTGGCGCAGGGTGGCGAACACTGAAGCTTTCTTT.

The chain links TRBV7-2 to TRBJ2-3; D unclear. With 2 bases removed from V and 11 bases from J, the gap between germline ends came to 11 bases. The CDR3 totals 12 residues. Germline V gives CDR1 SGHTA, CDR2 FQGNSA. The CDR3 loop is CASSLNGFGQYF. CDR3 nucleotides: TGTGCCAGCAGCTTAAATGGGTTCGGGCAGTATTTT.

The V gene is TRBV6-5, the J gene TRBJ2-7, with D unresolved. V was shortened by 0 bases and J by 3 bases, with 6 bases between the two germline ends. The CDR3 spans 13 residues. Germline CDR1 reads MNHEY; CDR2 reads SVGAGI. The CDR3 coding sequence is TGTGCCAGCAGTTACTCCCCGCTCTACGAGCAGTACTTC. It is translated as CASSYSPLYEQYF.

CDR3 nucleotide sequence: TGTGCCAGCGTCTCACCGGACAGGGGGACCTACGAGCAGTACTTC. This encodes CASVSPDRGTYEQYF. The genes are TRBV6-6 and TRBJ2-7; 10 nucleotides line up with TRBD1. The trim removed 8 bases at V and 2 bases at J, leaving 9 bases unmatched. Germline CDR1 and CDR2: MNHNY and SVGAGI (reference sequence). The CDR3 is made up of 15 amino acids.

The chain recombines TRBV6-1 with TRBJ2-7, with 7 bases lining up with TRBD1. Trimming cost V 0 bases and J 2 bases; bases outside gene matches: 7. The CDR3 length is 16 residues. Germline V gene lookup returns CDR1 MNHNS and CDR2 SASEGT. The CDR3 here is CASSEALTGSAYEQYF. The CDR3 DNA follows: TGTGCCAGCAGTGAAGCTTTGACAGGGTCCGCCTACGAGCAGTACTTC.

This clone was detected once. The CDR3 here is CASVSLRQGPRSTEAFF. CDR3 in DNA: TGTGCCAGCGTAAGCCTTAGACAGGGCCCGAGGAGCACTGAAGCTTTCTTT. The chain links TRBV7-8 to TRBJ1-1; TRBD1 matches at 7 bases. V gave up 8 bases and J gave up 4 bases; unmatched junction bases: 19. The length of the CDR3 is 17 residues. Germline lookup yields CDR1 SGHVS and CDR2 FQNEAQ.

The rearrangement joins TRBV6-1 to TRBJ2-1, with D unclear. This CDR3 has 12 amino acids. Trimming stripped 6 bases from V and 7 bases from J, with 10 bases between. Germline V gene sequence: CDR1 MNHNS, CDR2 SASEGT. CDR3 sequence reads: CASSLGINEQFF. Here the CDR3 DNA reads TGTGCCAGCAGCCTAGGAATAAATGAGCAGTTCTTC.

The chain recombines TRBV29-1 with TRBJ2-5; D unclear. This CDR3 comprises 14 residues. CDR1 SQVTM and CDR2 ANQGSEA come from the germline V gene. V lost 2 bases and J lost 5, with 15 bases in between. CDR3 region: CSVEFWTLPETQYF. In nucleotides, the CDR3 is TGCAGCGTTGAATTTTGGACGCTGCCGGAGACCCAGTACTTC.

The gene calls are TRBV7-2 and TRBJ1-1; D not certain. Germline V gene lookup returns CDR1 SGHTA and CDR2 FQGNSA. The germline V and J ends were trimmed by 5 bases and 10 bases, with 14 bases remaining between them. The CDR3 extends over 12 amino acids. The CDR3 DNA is TGTGCCAGCAGCCCCCTGGGCCAAGGAGCTTTCTTT. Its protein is CASSPLGQGAFF.

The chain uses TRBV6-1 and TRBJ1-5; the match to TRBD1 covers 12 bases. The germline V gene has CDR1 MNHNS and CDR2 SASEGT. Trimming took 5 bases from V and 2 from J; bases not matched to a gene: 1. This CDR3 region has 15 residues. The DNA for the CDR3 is TGTGCCAGCAGTCGGGACAGGGGGCGCAATCAGCCCCAGCATTTT. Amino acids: CASSRDRGRNQPQHF.

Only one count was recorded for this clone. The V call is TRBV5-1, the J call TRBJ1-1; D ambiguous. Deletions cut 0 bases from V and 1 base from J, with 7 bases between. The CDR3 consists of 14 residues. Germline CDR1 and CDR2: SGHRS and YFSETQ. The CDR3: CASSLASENTEAFF. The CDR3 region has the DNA TGCGCCAGCAGCTTGGCGTCAGAGAACACTGAAGCTTTCTTT.

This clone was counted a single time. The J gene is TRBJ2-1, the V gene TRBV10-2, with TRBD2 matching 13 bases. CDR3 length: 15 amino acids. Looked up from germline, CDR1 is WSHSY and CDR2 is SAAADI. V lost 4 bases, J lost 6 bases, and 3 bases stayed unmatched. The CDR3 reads CASSGTSGGINEQFF. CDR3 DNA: TGCGCCAGCAGTGGGACTAGCGGGGGTATCAATGAGCAGTTCTTC.

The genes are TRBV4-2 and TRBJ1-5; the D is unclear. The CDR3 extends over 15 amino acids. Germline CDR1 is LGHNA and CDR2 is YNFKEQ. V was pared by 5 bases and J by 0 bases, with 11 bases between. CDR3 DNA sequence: TGTGCCAGCAGCAGGCCGGCTTATAGCAATCAGCCCCAGCATTTT. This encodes CASSRPAYSNQPQHF.

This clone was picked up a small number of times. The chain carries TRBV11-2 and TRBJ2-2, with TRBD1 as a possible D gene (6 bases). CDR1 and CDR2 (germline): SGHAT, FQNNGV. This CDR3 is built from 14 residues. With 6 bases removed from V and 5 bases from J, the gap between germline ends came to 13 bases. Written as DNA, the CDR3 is TGTGCCAGCAGACCCACACAGGGAACCGGGGAGCTGTTTTTT. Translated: CASRPTQGTGELFF.